The 3 T cell receptor beta chains presented below share a single source sample, sequenced in a study of T cell repertoires in cytomegalovirus infection. Antigen specificity for these receptors is unknown. TCRdb re-called the reads with MiXCR, one entry per CDR3 protein. This sample has 450,000 to 650,000 distinct CDR3 sequences; over 35% occur once, and the top ten carry roughly 50%. The sample here was cultured PBMCs, taken from culture after CMV antigen stimulation. The source is a human donor in good health (CMV status not recorded). Some clones in this sample may be carry-over from other donors' samples.

The chain couples TRBV7-2 to TRBJ1-4, with unresolved D. In germline, CDR1 is SGHTA, CDR2 FQGNSA. V was shortened by 1 base and J by 8 bases, with 11 bases between the two germline ends. The CDR3 length is 14 residues. Here the CDR3 DNA reads TGTGCCAGCAGCTTAGTGGGGTGGGCCGAAAAACTGTTTTTT. Its protein is CASSLVGWAEKLFF.

The rearrangement uses TRBV20-1 and TRBJ1-2; D is ambiguous. CDR1 is DFQATT and CDR2 is SNEGSKA in the germline V gene (reference sequence). This CDR3 region has 13 residues. Trimming stripped 1 base from V and 4 bases from J, with 10 bases between. The CDR3 DNA sequence: TGCAGTGCTAGAGTAAGGACGGGCTATGGCTACACCTTC. Its protein product is CSARVRTGYGYTF.

The chain has TRBV10-3 and TRBJ2-5; possibly TRBD2 for D (7 bases). V was cut by 2 bases and J by 5 bases, with 18 bases left in between. Germline CDR1 and CDR2: ENHRY and SYGVKD. The length of the CDR3 is 16 residues. The CDR3 nucleotides read TGTGCCATCAGTGAGCCGGGGAGGGGGACAATGGAGACCCAGTACTTC. Protein sequence: CAISEPGRGTMETQYF.